This passage covers 11 T cell receptor beta chains from one sample sequenced in a study of control samples from healthy donors and cancer patients. TCRdb's table, derived via immunoSEQ multiplex PCR, lists solely in-frame clones and lacks some. The sample lists around 89,000 clones, approximately 82% occurring once. Sequenced: blood. Every receptor here comes from a woman aged 55 to 70 in good health.

The rearrangement uses TRBV19 and TRBJ2-7, with 12 nucleotides matching TRBD2. V lost 2 bases and J lost 1; bases outside the gene matches: 6. The CDR3 is 17 amino acids. The germline CDR1 and CDR2 sequences are LNHDA and SQIVND (reference sequence). CDR3 sequence reads: CASSIRLAGGRSYEQYF. CDR3 nucleotides: TGTGCCAGTAGTATACGGCTAGCGGGGGGGCGATCCTACGAGCAGTACTTC.

The V gene is TRBV5-4, the J gene TRBJ2-3; D is possibly TRBD2 (6 bases). V was shortened by 4 bases and J by 0 bases, with 12 bases between the two germline ends. The CDR3 is 15 amino acids. Germline V gene lookup returns CDR1 SGHNT and CDR2 YYREEE (reference sequence). The CDR3 sequence is CASSRSGSSTDTQYF. The CDR3 DNA is TGTGCCAGCAGCCGTAGCGGTTCTAGCACAGATACGCAGTATTTT. Variable domain in full (rest from reference TRBV5-4 and TRBJ2-3): ETGVTQSPTHLIKTRGQQVTLRCSSQSGHNTVSWYQQALGQGPQFIFQYYREEENGRGNFPPRFSGLQFPNYSSELNVNALELDDSALYLCASSRSGSSTDTQYFGPGTRLTVL.

The chain joins TRBV20-1 to TRBJ2-5; 9 positions agree with TRBD1. The CDR3 has 15 amino acids. The trim removed 3 bases at V and 5 bases at J, leaving 10 bases unmatched. Germline CDR1 DFQATT, CDR2 SNEGSKA (reference sequence). The CDR3 protein is CSASDAGTGRETQYF. The CDR3 nucleotides are TGCAGTGCTAGTGACGCCGGGACAGGGAGGGAGACCCAGTACTTC.

Within the sample, this clone is medium-sized. The CDR3 region is CATKRSVDEQFF. The CDR3 nucleotides are TGTGCCACAAAACGATCGGTCGATGAGCAGTTCTTC. The chain employs TRBV28 and TRBJ2-1; D gene unclear. V was pared by 10 bases and J by 8 bases, with 15 bases between. The CDR3 runs to 12 residues. CDR1 MDHEN and CDR2 SYDVKM come from the germline V gene.

This chain connects TRBV28 to TRBJ1-6; D unresolved. CDR3 length: 12 residues. Germline CDR1 MDHEN, CDR2 SYDVKM. V was pared by 10 bases and J by 6 bases, with 10 bases between. The CDR3, as DNA: TGTGCCACACAGAGACCTAATTCACCCCTCCACTTT. As protein: CATQRPNSPLHF.

The chain recombines TRBV27 with TRBJ2-3; 12 nucleotides line up with TRBD2. The CDR3 is 15 residues long. Looked up from germline, CDR1 is MNHEY and CDR2 is SMNVEV (reference sequence). J gave up 8 bases and V 2 bases, and 5 bases lay outside the gene matches. The CDR3: CASSLEGLAGGTQYF. Written as DNA, the CDR3 is TGTGCCAGCAGTTTAGAGGGACTAGCGGGTGGTACGCAGTATTTT.

J is TRBJ1-6 and V is TRBV25-1; D is unclear. The CDR3 is made up of 13 amino acids. Trimming left V 4 bases short and J 4 bases short, with 5 bases between. CDR1 is MGHDK and CDR2 is SYGVNS in the germline V gene. The CDR3 loop reads CASSGGYNSPLHF. The CDR3 bases are TGTGCCAGCAGTGGTGGTTATAATTCACCCCTCCACTTT.

The V call is TRBV4-1, the J call TRBJ2-7; unclear D gene. The CDR3 spans 15 residues. Looked up from germline, CDR1 is MGHRA and CDR2 is YSYEKL. V lost 0 bases, J lost 1 base, and 10 bases lay in between. For the CDR3, the DNA is TGCGCCAGCAGCCAAGATCTGGGCAGTTCCTACGAGCAGTACTTC. Translation: CASSQDLGSSYEQYF.

The chain has TRBV6-6 and TRBJ2-7; 8 nucleotides align to TRBD1. This CDR3 has 13 amino acids. V lost 8 bases to trimming and J lost 6 bases; unmatched junction nucleotides: 9. Germline-derived CDR1 and CDR2 are MNHNY and SVGAGI (reference sequence). Here the CDR3 DNA reads TGTGCCAGCCGGGGAGGACAGGGTCGCGAGCAGTACTTC. Translation: CASRGGQGREQYF.

The chain uses TRBV12-3 or TRBV12-4 and TRBJ1-2; the D is unclear. V was shortened by 3 bases and J by 4 bases, with 9 bases between the two germline ends. The CDR3 has 13 amino acids. CDR3: CASSLSGSYGYTF. DNA for the CDR3: TGTGCCAGCAGTTTGTCTGGGTCCTATGGCTACACCTTC.

The count of this clone is one. The chain recombines TRBV11-2 with TRBJ2-3; D remains unclear. V gave up 0 bases and J gave up 2 bases, with 9 bases separating them. The germline CDR1 and CDR2 sequences are SGHAT and FQNNGV. This CDR3 is built from 15 residues. The CDR3 nucleotides read TGTGCCAGCAGCTTAGAGGTATATTCCACAGATACGCAGTATTTT. It encodes CASSLEVYSTDTQYF.